The 26 T cell receptor beta chains presented below share a single source sample, sequenced in a study of response to subunit inactivated influenza vaccine. TCRdb itself ran the RT-PCR reads through MiXCR, one entry per CDR3 protein. The table has hundreds of thousands of distinct CDR3 sequences, 9% to 15% seen once; the top ten hold more than 7%. Source: non-naive T cells sorted from PBMCs, taken 14 to 15 days before vaccination. These receptors all come from a man aged 50-59 years who received an inactivated influenza vaccine.

V usage is TRBV13 and J usage is TRBJ2-2; tentatively, D is TRBD1 or TRBD2 (5 bases each). Germline V gene lookup returns CDR1 PRHDT and CDR2 FYEKMQ (reference sequence). The CDR3 spans 15 residues. V was clipped by 3 bases and J by 4 bases, with 12 bases between them. The chain's CDR3 is CASSLRGLVTGELFF. CDR3 DNA: TGTGCCAGCAGCTTGAGGGGCCTGGTCACCGGGGAGCTGTTTTTT.

The sample holds many counts of this clonotype. V gene TRBV29-1 combines with J gene TRBJ2-7; 7 bases are shared with TRBD1. The CDR3 is 15 residues long. Germline V gene data show CDR1 as SQVTM and CDR2 as ANQGSEA. Unmatched junction bases numbered 8, after V lost 0 bases and J lost 3 bases. CDR3 in amino acids: CSVEDRGDSYYEQYF. The CDR3 coding sequence is TGCAGCGTTGAAGATAGAGGGGACAGTTACTACGAGCAGTACTTC.

This clonotype was picked up a small number of times. The rearrangement joins TRBV29-1 to TRBJ1-1; D not certain. V shed 5 bases and J shed 6 bases, with 22 bases lying between them. The CDR3 runs to 15 residues. CDR1 and CDR2 (germline): SQVTM, ANQGSEA. For the CDR3, the DNA is TGCAGCGTTTTTGCTCTCGGGAGTGGAGGATCTGAAGCTTTCTTT. It specifies CSVFALGSGGSEAFF.

This clonotype is a singleton in its sample. V usage is TRBV25-1 and J usage is TRBJ2-5; 9 bases fit TRBD1. V shed 2 bases, J shed 4 bases, and the junction held 5 bases outside the gene matches. Germline V gene lookup returns CDR1 MGHDK and CDR2 SYGVNS. The CDR3 contains 15 residues. Written as DNA, the CDR3 is TGTGCCAGCAGTGAAGGGACAGGGATAGTAGAGACCCAGTACTTC. As protein: CASSEGTGIVETQYF.

The chain links TRBV20-1 to TRBJ2-5, with D perhaps TRBD1 or TRBD2 (5 bases each). V shed 4 bases and J shed 4 bases, with 13 bases lying between them. The CDR3 covers 13 residues. Per germline, CDR1 DFQATT and CDR2 SNEGSKA (reference sequence). DNA of the CDR3: TGCAGTGCTATGATCCCAGGGAGAGAGACCCAGTACTTC. It specifies CSAMIPGRETQYF.

This clonotype was recorded many times. J is TRBJ2-2 and V is TRBV12-3 or TRBV12-4; D is possibly TRBD1 (6 bases). CDR3 length: 15 residues. Between the trimmed V and J ends, which lost 5 bases and 1 base, there was a span of 11 bases. CDR3 loop: CASSAQGKNTGELFF. CDR3 sequence (DNA): TGTGCCAGCAGTGCCCAGGGGAAGAACACCGGGGAGCTGTTTTTT.

This chain uses TRBV19 with TRBJ2-1; D is unresolved. The CDR3 consists of 15 residues. Between the trimmed V and J ends, which lost 2 bases and 7 bases, there was a span of 15 bases. Germline V gene lookup returns CDR1 LNHDA and CDR2 SQIVND (reference sequence). This CDR3 reads CASSIQTLPLNEQFF. In DNA form, the CDR3 reads TGTGCCAGTAGTATACAGACGCTACCCTTAAATGAGCAGTTCTTC.

The table lists this clonotype with many counts. The genes are TRBV27 and TRBJ1-5; tentative D call: TRBD1 (6 bases). There are 14 residues in the CDR3. V lost 6 bases and J lost 5, with 14 bases in between. Germline V gives CDR1 MNHEY, CDR2 SMNVEV (reference sequence). The CDR3 nucleotides read TGTGCCAGCAGGAGCTGGCAGGGGTATCAGCCCCAGCATTTT. It is translated as CASRSWQGYQPQHF.

The CDR3 coding sequence is TGTGCCAGCAGCCGAAGGGCGGGGGCCTCCTACGAGCAGTACTTC. As protein: CASSRRAGASYEQYF. The rearrangement links TRBV7-2 to TRBJ2-7, with D possibly TRBD2 on 7 matching bases. V was pared by 5 bases and J by 0 bases, with 14 bases between. The CDR3 totals 15 residues. CDR1 is SGHTA, CDR2 FQGNSA, per germline.

This clonotype was counted at least ten times. CDR3 bases: TGCAGCGCCCGGGACGGGACGATAGATACGCAGTATTTT. This gives the protein CSARDGTIDTQYF. The chain has TRBV29-1 and TRBJ2-3, with D possibly called TRBD1 or TRBD2 (5 bases each). CDR3 length: 13 residues. Germline V gene sequence: CDR1 SQVTM, CDR2 ANQGSEA. Trimming shortened V by 7 bases and J by 5 bases, and 16 bases separated the two germline ends.

This clonotype was observed a handful of times. V and J are TRBV7-8 and TRBJ2-2; D may be TRBD2 (6 bases). The CDR3 length is 15 residues. Per the germline V gene, CDR1 is SGHVS and CDR2 is FQNEAQ. V was pared by 1 base and J by 2 bases, with 8 bases between. CDR3 nucleotide sequence: TGTGCCAGCAGCTTAGAGCGGGTTAACACCGGGGAGCTGTTTTTT. Its translation: CASSLERVNTGELFF.

This chain uses TRBV10-3 with TRBJ2-7, with 12 bases fitting TRBD2. The CDR3 is 14 amino acids. CDR1 and CDR2 (germline): ENHRY, SYGVKD. The J segment lost 4 bases and the V segment lost 6 bases, leaving 4 bases of the junction unmatched. CDR3 loop: CAIRTSGGLYEQYF. The DNA for the CDR3 is TGTGCCATCAGAACTAGCGGGGGGTTGTACGAGCAGTACTTC.

There are a few counts of this clonotype. V is TRBV29-1 and J is TRBJ1-2, with a weak D call TRBD1 (6 bases). Trimming left V 3 bases short and J 8 bases short, with 7 bases between. This CDR3 contains 10 residues. Germline values: CDR1 SQVTM, CDR2 ANQGSEA. The CDR3 is CSVEGGGYTF. Written as DNA, the CDR3 is TGCAGCGTTGAGGGGGGCGGCTACACCTTC.

The rearrangement links TRBV20-1 to TRBJ2-3, with 10 bases lining up with TRBD2. The CDR3 extends over 15 amino acids. Germline V gene data show CDR1 as DFQATT and CDR2 as SNEGSKA (reference sequence). J was trimmed by 4 bases and V by 0 bases; bases with no gene match: 4. The CDR3 sequence is CSARDGLAGADTQYF. The CDR3 DNA follows: TGCAGTGCTAGAGATGGGCTAGCGGGGGCAGATACGCAGTATTTT.

The chain uses TRBV6-2 or TRBV6-3 and TRBJ2-6; a weak D match, TRBD1 (6 bases). Trimming took off 6 bases at V and 9 bases at J, with 12 bases between the two ends. From germline, CDR1 is MNHEY and CDR2 SVGEGT. CDR3 size: 13 residues. The CDR3: CASRTGSLNVLTF. The CDR3 coding sequence is TGTGCCAGCAGAACAGGGTCTCTCAACGTCCTGACTTTC.

This clonotype was detected many times. The chain has TRBV5-1 and TRBJ1-1; D might be TRBD1 (5 bases). The germline V gene encodes CDR1 SGHRS and CDR2 YFSETQ. Trimming shortened V by 2 bases and J by 5 bases, and 22 bases separated the two germline ends. This CDR3 comprises 17 residues. The chain's CDR3 is CASSFRAVSLGGTEAFF. The CDR3 DNA reads TGCGCCAGCAGCTTCCGTGCCGTCTCTCTGGGGGGAACTGAAGCTTTCTTT.

This clonotype was seen more than once but under ten times. The V gene is TRBV6-1, the J gene TRBJ1-1, with 9 nucleotides matching TRBD1. The CDR3 runs 13 residues. Germline V gene sequence: CDR1 MNHNS, CDR2 SASEGT. V trimming: 7 bases; J trimming: 7 bases; junction bases outside the gene matches: 7. CDR3 coding DNA: TGTGCCAGCATACCCCCGGGACAGGGTGAAGCTTTCTTT. As protein: CASIPPGQGEAFF.

This clonotype turned up a few times. The chain uses TRBV11-1 and TRBJ2-3, with TRBD2 matching over 11 bases. Germline V lookup: CDR1 SGHAT, CDR2 FQDESV (reference sequence). This CDR3 is 18 amino acids long. V trimming: 0 bases; J trimming: 0 bases; junction bases outside the gene matches: 5. The CDR3 coding sequence is TGTGCCAGCAGCTTAGCTGCTCTAGCGGGAGGCAGCACAGATACGCAGTATTTT. Protein product: CASSLAALAGGSTDTQYF.

This clonotype was seen a few times. The chain carries TRBV3-1 and TRBJ2-7; 8 bases line up with TRBD1. In germline, CDR1 is LGHDT, CDR2 YNNKEL (reference sequence). V trimming: 4 bases; J trimming: 2 bases; junction bases outside the gene matches: 4. The CDR3 runs to 14 residues. CDR3 bases: TGTGCCAGCAGCCCCCCCAGGGGGCCCTACGAGCAGTACTTC. This gives the protein CASSPPRGPYEQYF.

This clonotype was observed a handful of times. V gene TRBV7-8 combines with J gene TRBJ1-2; 8 bases match TRBD1. Germline V gives CDR1 SGHVS, CDR2 FQNEAQ. Losses at the gene ends were 3 bases for V and 3 bases for J; bases not matched to a gene: 6. The CDR3 runs 15 residues. In nucleotides, the CDR3 is TGTGCCAGCAGCTTTGTCACAGGGGGTGACTATGGCTACACCTTC. Its protein product is CASSFVTGGDYGYTF.

This clonotype was seen a few times. The J gene is TRBJ2-5, the V gene TRBV7-2, with D tentatively TRBD2 (7 bases). The CDR3 contains 18 residues. The V end was cut by 0 bases, the J end by 4 bases, with 21 bases between. CDR1 is SGHTA, CDR2 FQGNSA, per germline. CDR3 sequence: CASSLAGGPSRQVETQYF. The CDR3 DNA follows: TGTGCCAGCAGCTTAGCGGGGGGGCCCAGCAGACAGGTAGAGACCCAGTACTTC.

This clonotype was detected ten times or more. The chain couples TRBV30 to TRBJ2-1; unclear D gene. The ends were cut back, 4 bases at V and 3 bases at J, with 4 bases in the middle. This CDR3 contains 11 residues. Germline-derived CDR1 and CDR2 are GTSNPN and SVGIG (reference sequence). The CDR3 loop reads CAWIDYNEQFF. DNA for the CDR3: TGTGCCTGGATTGACTACAATGAGCAGTTCTTC.

At least ten counts were recorded for this clonotype. The chain recombines TRBV3-1 with TRBJ1-5; no definite D call. V was clipped by 2 bases and J by 11 bases, with 19 bases between them. This CDR3 spans 15 amino acids. Germline V gene data show CDR1 as LGHDT and CDR2 as YNNKEL (reference sequence). The CDR3 DNA sequence: TGTGCCAGCAGCCAAAGTGTCAGGTCCGGTGGGTCCCAGCATTTT. Translating gives CASSQSVRSGGSQHF. Full variable domain (missing parts from reference TRBV3-1 and TRBJ1-5): DTAVSQTPKYLVTQMGNDKSIKCEQNLGHDTMYWYKQDSKKFLKIMFSYNNKELIINETVPNRFSPKSPDKAHLNLHINSLELGDSAVYFCASSQSVRSGGSQHFGDGTRLSIL.

This clonotype was detected a few times. V is TRBV29-1 and J is TRBJ2-2, with 8 bases lining up with TRBD2. The germline CDR1 and CDR2 sequences are SQVTM and ANQGSEA. The CDR3 runs 12 residues. The V gene end was trimmed by 7 bases and the J gene end by 6 bases; junction bases not matched to a gene: 4. CDR3 DNA sequence: TGCAGCGCCGGGGGGGGGCCCGGGGAGCTGTTTTTT. This translates into CSAGGGPGELFF.

This sequence joins TRBV20-1 and TRBJ2-1; D might be TRBD2 (6 bases). This CDR3 has 15 amino acids. Trimming took off 6 bases at V and 4 bases at J, with 19 bases between the two ends. Germline V gene data show CDR1 as DFQATT and CDR2 as SNEGSKA (reference sequence). CDR3 in DNA: TGCAGTGCCATCCCGCCTCAGCGGGCTTACAATGAGCAGTTCTTC. The encoded protein is CSAIPPQRAYNEQFF.

This clonotype has a handful of counts. The chain carries TRBV27 and TRBJ2-7; the D gene is possibly TRBD2 (5 bases). The V and J ends lost 6 bases and 6 bases respectively, with 24 bases between them. The CDR3 length is 16 residues. Germline V lookup: CDR1 MNHEY, CDR2 SMNVEV (reference sequence). The CDR3 nucleotides read TGTGCCAGCAGCCTGGTAGTCGGGGAGCAATTGGGCGAGCAGTACTTC. It is translated as CASSLVVGEQLGEQYF.